Below, one TCR beta chain is given with its context. This clone was counted only a few times. This receptor's antigen is unknown. No much larger clone exists at a distance of one base, and base qualities are not known. The CDR3 numbers 13 residues from cysteine through phenylalanine. The DNA shown is the 39-base CDR3, in frame from base 1. The junction shows trimming of 4 bases on V and 6 bases on J, plus 12 bases between the germline ends. The germline V gene yields MDHEN for CDR1 and SYDVKM for CDR2. Using the deep immunoSEQ assay, TCR CDR3 regions were amplified from genomic DNA by multiplex PCR. Genomic DNA extracted from each cell subset was distributed evenly over all wells of several immunoSEQ 96-well plates, and each plate served as one replicate. For sorted subsets, approximately 210 ng genomic DNA, equal to 30,000 to 35,000 T cell genomes, was loaded into each replicate PCR. Purified libraries were quantified with a Qubit 3.0 fluorometer, sized on a Bioanalyzer 2100, and re-quantified with the KAPA Library Quantification kit. Every immunoSEQ 96-well plate was sequenced on a separate single-read 150-cycle Illumina NextSeq 550 flow cell. The original methods were these. Because the immunoSEQ output included only junctional sequences and no quality scores, the filtering could not be the same as the filtering used for full-length reads. Sequences were annotated with PyIR, a Python wrapper for IgBLAST v1.9, using IMGT germline references to assign V/J genes and CDR3. Any read was removed if the V/J assignment was weak (E-value above 1e-6), the CDR3 was missing, or the read contained stop codons, out-of-frame junctions, or ambiguous translated residues. A V3J clonotype was defined by an identical inferred V gene, J gene, and CDR3 amino acid sequence. Percentage overlap between repertoires was calculated by dividing the number of shared unique clonotypes by the size of the smaller repertoire. RTK rarefaction, the Chao1 estimator, and Recon v2.1 estimates of unobserved clonotypes were used to assess repertoire richness. OLGA was used to compute generation probabilities for all TCRbeta clonotypes that the gDNA method yielded from a few donors. TCRdb took this table from immuneACCESS and kept in-frame rearrangements with V and J called. Such tables lack part of the clones; where checked against another copy, unresolved V genes explain under half of the gap, and the rest is unexplained. Clonal size and the V and J genes are those of that table, whereas D and trimming came from the DNA. Recorded for this sample are more than 2 million clones; roughly 95% of them occurred a single time. Under 2% of the sample belongs to the ten largest clones.

For the CD8 naive samples, CD45RO-negative cells were positively selected for CCR7, yielding a CD45RA+CCR7+ population from which TemRA cells were excluded. The donors were healthy, HIV-negative adults who had no recently reported acute infections or vaccinations. Only Caucasian adults living in Nashville, Tennessee, USA were represented among the donors. Blood was collected by leukapheresis, and PBMCs were isolated by Ficoll-Histopaque density gradient centrifugation and then cryopreserved in liquid nitrogen vapor phase. Purity and quantity of every magnetically sorted T cell population were checked by analytical flow cytometry. From each sorted fraction, genomic DNA was isolated and quantified by UV absorbance on a Nanodrop 2000c. These data originate in a study of shared clonotypes between healthy human individuals (dated by TCRdb to 2019 to 2021). In the study overall: The cohort comprised a couple of women and three men aged 18 to 49 years. Per donor, three plates each were used for CD4 naive and CD4 memory, two for CD8 naive, and one for CD8 memory. To estimate repertoire size and how much clonotypes are shared between individuals, the study performed deep sequencing of blood TCR repertoires from a handful of healthy adults. To increase sequencing depth and limit assay-specific biases, TCR repertoire library preparation and sequencing were carried out by different laboratories using diverse techniques. Between about 0.9 and 10 billion PBMCs per donor were obtained by leukapheresis. General findings and caveats noted by the study authors: Naive subsets generally had larger estimated clonotype richness than memory subsets. Sampling was restricted to blood, and TCR repertoires in tissue are likely to differ from TCR repertoires in blood. Higher generation probabilities were observed for clonotypes shared by all four sorted-subset donors than for non-shared clonotypes. Pairwise subsampling indicated that sequencing depth was expected to affect the degree of clonotype sharing among donors. Even with the large sequencing depth, rarefaction of the sorted-subset datasets indicated that sequencing was incomplete. Because the study included only a small number of donors, the genetic and exposure-history diversity represented was limited. When four donors were compared, the shared fraction of clonotypes was about 5.2% for naive CD4, approximately 3.3% for naive CD8, 2.3% for memory CD4, and 0.4% for memory CD8.

The chain was built from TRBV28 and TRBJ1-1; D gene: possibly TRBD1, on 5 matching bases. What was sequenced was naive CD8+ T cells from PBMCs. The sample's cell subset or site label, decoded: CD45RA+CCR7+. This TCR was recovered from a man aged 18-30 years in good health. Some clones in this sample may be carry-over from other donors' samples. The CDR3 protein sequence reads: CASSWIGHPEAFF. The nucleotides are TGTGCCAGCAGTTGGATTGGACACCCTGAAGCTTTCTTT. Reference TRBV28 and TRBJ1-1 proteins supply the regions before and after the CDR3; the full variable domain is: DVKVTQSSRYLVKRTGEKVFLECVQDMDHENMFWYRQDPGLGLRLIYFSYDVKMKEKGDIPEGYSVSREKKERFSLILESASTNQTSMYLCASSWIGHPEAFFGQGTRLTVV.